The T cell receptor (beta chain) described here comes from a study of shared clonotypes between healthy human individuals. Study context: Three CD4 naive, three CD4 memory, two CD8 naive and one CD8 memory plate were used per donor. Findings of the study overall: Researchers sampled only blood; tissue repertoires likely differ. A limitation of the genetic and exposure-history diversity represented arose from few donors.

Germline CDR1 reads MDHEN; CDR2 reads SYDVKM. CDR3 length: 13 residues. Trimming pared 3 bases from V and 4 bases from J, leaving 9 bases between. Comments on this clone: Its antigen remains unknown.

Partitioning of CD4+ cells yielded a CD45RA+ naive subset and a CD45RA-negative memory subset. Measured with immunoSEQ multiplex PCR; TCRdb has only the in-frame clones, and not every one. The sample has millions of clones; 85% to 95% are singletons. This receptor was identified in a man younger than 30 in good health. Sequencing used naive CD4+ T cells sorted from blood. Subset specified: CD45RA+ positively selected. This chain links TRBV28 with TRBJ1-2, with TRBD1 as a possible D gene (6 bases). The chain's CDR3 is CASSFSGAYGYTF. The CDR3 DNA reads TGTGCCAGCAGTTTCTCAGGGGCCTATGGCTACACCTTC.